The 21 T cell receptor beta chains below were found in one sample sequenced in a study of a mutant IDH1 vaccine in newly diagnosed glioma. Time point of the sample: week 5, during vaccination. In the vaccine, a single dose held 300 ug of the mutant IDH1 20-mer peptide, along with topical imiquimod. Measured with immunoSEQ multiplex PCR; TCRdb has only the in-frame clones, and not every one. Of some 51,000 clones in the sample, around 80% are singletons; the top ten hold about 5.2%. Antigen specificity for these receptors is unknown. The sample here was PBMCs, taken from a glioma patient whose treatment included an IDH1 peptide vaccine. The receptors come from a man aged 45-65 years with glioma.

This chain joins TRBV11-2 and TRBJ1-1; D is unclear. V lost 2 bases and J lost 11, with 15 bases in between. CDR1 and CDR2 (germline): SGHAT, FQNNGV. CDR3 length: 13 amino acids. CDR3 sequence reads: CASSLRGAVRAFF. In nucleotides, the CDR3 is TGTGCCAGCAGCTTAAGAGGAGCCGTGAGGGCTTTCTTT.

The rearrangement uses TRBV5-1 and TRBJ2-3; tentatively, D is TRBD1 (5 bases). Germline assignment: CDR1 SGHRS and CDR2 YFSETQ. This CDR3 contains 14 residues. V lost 4 bases to trimming and J lost 0 bases, with 9 bases between them. DNA for the CDR3: TGCGCCAGCAGCCCAGACAGAAGCACAGATACGCAGTATTTT. Protein: CASSPDRSTDTQYF.

This chain uses TRBV6-5 with TRBJ2-7; D unclear. V was clipped by 0 bases and J by 6 bases, with 12 bases between them. The V gene's germline CDR1 is MNHEY and CDR2 SVGAGI. CDR3 size: 14 residues. Here the CDR3 reads CASSYSNRAGEQYF. CDR3 bases: TGTGCCAGCAGTTACTCGAATAGGGCCGGCGAGCAGTACTTC.

The genes are TRBV7-9 and TRBJ2-2, with 9 bases fitting TRBD2. After removal of 6 bases from V and 7 bases from J, the junction contained 9 bases not matched to a gene. Per germline, CDR1 SEHNR and CDR2 FQNEAQ (reference sequence). The CDR3 extends over 15 amino acids. CDR3 loop: CASSFGLARDGELFF. Written as DNA, the CDR3 is TGTGCCAGCAGTTTCGGACTAGCGCGGGACGGGGAGCTGTTTTTT.

The rearrangement uses TRBV11-2 and TRBJ2-7, with D perhaps matching TRBD1 (5 bases). Looked up from germline, CDR1 is SGHAT and CDR2 is FQNNGV. The CDR3 consists of 14 residues. The ends were cut back, 7 bases at V and 5 bases at J, with 18 bases in the middle. CDR3 bases: TGTGCCAGCACTAGGACACGGTTTGGCGACGAGCAGTACTTC. Protein sequence: CASTRTRFGDEQYF.

This clone occurred once. This rearrangement joins TRBV11-2 to TRBJ1-4; maybe TRBD1 (6 bases). This CDR3 has 15 amino acids. The germline CDR1 and CDR2 sequences are SGHAT and FQNNGV. V was trimmed by 4 bases and J by 8 bases, leaving 17 bases between them. CDR3 coding DNA: TGTGCCAGCAGCTCACAGGGAGGGGCAGAGGAAAAACTGTTTTTT. This codes for CASSSQGGAEEKLFF.

This chain links TRBV27 with TRBJ1-3, with a weak D call TRBD1 (5 bases). The ends were cut back, 5 bases at V and 3 bases at J, with 8 bases in the middle. CDR1 and CDR2 (germline): MNHEY, SMNVEV (reference sequence). This CDR3 has 13 residues. In DNA form, the CDR3 reads TGTGCCAGCAGTGGGGCCAATGGAAACACCATATATTTT. Amino acid sequence: CASSGANGNTIYF.

V gene TRBV4-2 combines with J gene TRBJ2-4; weak D call: TRBD1 (6 bases). The CDR3 spans 17 residues. V was trimmed by 0 bases and J by 8 bases, leaving 20 bases between them. Germline CDR1 LGHNA, CDR2 YNFKEQ. CDR3 DNA sequence: TGTGCCAGCAGCCAAGAGGGGACAAGGGGCGGATTAGACATTCAGTACTTC. Its protein product is CASSQEGTRGGLDIQYF.

This chain links TRBV6-5 with TRBJ1-5; D not resolved. The CDR3 sequence is 15 residues long. The germline V gene encodes CDR1 MNHEY and CDR2 SVGAGI. V dropped 2 bases and J dropped 7 bases, with 15 bases sitting between them. CDR3 amino acids: CASSYDSKGRQPQHF. The CDR3 bases are TGTGCCAGCAGTTACGATTCTAAGGGTCGCCAGCCCCAGCATTTT.

The rearrangement joins TRBV2 to TRBJ1-5, with D perhaps TRBD1 (5 bases). CDR3 length: 19 amino acids. V was trimmed by 5 bases and J by 2 bases, leaving 25 bases between them. CDR1 is SNHLY, CDR2 FYNNEI, per germline. The CDR3 region is CASSPKTRGWVGGNQPQHF. DNA for the CDR3: TGTGCCAGCAGTCCTAAAACAAGGGGCTGGGTTGGAGGCAATCAGCCCCAGCATTTT.

The chain has TRBV14 and TRBJ1-1; D is perhaps TRBD1 (5 bases). Germline assignment: CDR1 SGHDN and CDR2 FVKESK. Trimming took 4 bases from V and 10 from J, leaving 22 bases between them. CDR3 length: 15 residues. CDR3 nucleotides: TGTGCCAGCAGCCCTCGGGCGGGGCAGGGACTAGTAGCTTTCTTT. It specifies CASSPRAGQGLVAFF.

The chain uses TRBV27 and TRBJ2-7, with 9 bases fitting TRBD1. The J segment lost 3 bases and the V segment lost 5 bases, leaving 11 bases of the junction unmatched. The CDR3 is 16 amino acids. Germline CDR1 reads MNHEY; CDR2 reads SMNVEV (reference sequence). The DNA of the CDR3 is TGTGCCAGCAGTCCAAAAGTAGGACAGGGGTTCTACGAGCAGTACTTC. This encodes CASSPKVGQGFYEQYF.

The CDR3 nucleotides read TGTGCCAGCAGCCCCGCCAGAGGGGGCGGTAGCTATGGCTACACCTTC. Translation: CASSPARGGGSYGYTF. The V gene is TRBV11-1, the J gene TRBJ1-2; 7 bases are shared with TRBD1. CDR3 length equals 16 residues. Trimming cost V 5 bases and J 4 bases; bases outside gene matches: 13. The V gene's germline CDR1 is SGHAT and CDR2 FQDESV (reference sequence).

The chain uses TRBV7-2 and TRBJ1-4; D not certain. Germline-derived CDR1 and CDR2 are SGHTA and FQGNSA. This CDR3 has 13 residues. Trimming stripped 3 bases from V and 8 bases from J, with 10 bases between. The CDR3 DNA reads as TGTGCCAGCAGCTTTGGGCCGGGGGAAAAACTGTTTTTT. It yields the protein CASSFGPGEKLFF.

This clone was found a few times. The chain combines TRBV10-3 with TRBJ1-1; D remains ambiguous. Germline CDR1 is ENHRY and CDR2 is SYGVKD. V was shortened by 2 bases and J by 6 bases, with 16 bases between the two germline ends. The CDR3 runs 15 residues. The CDR3 sequence: CAISEPTSTGPEAFF. CDR3 DNA sequence: TGTGCCATCAGTGAGCCTACCTCTACCGGACCTGAAGCTTTCTTT.

V and J are TRBV29-1 and TRBJ1-1; perhaps TRBD1 as D (5 bases). The CDR3 totals 15 residues. Germline assignment: CDR1 SQVTM and CDR2 ANQGSEA. V was pared by 1 base and J by 0 bases, with 12 bases between. CDR3 in amino acids: CSVEAKTAMNTEAFF. The DNA for the CDR3 is TGCAGCGTTGAAGCCAAGACAGCCATGAACACTGAAGCTTTCTTT.

In this sample, this clone turned up a few times. V usage is TRBV14 and J usage is TRBJ2-5; D is undetermined. Germline V gene lookup returns CDR1 SGHDN and CDR2 FVKESK. The V end was cut by 1 base, the J end by 0 bases, with 6 bases between. The CDR3 sequence is 14 residues long. CDR3 protein: CASSQGTYQETQYF. Written as DNA, the CDR3 is TGTGCCAGCAGCCAAGGGACGTACCAAGAGACCCAGTACTTC.

The chain employs TRBV7-2 and TRBJ2-7; 8 bases match TRBD2. The V segment lost 1 base and the J segment 3 bases; nucleotides outside the gene matches: 5. Germline CDR1 and CDR2: SGHTA and FQGNSA. The CDR3 extends over 15 amino acids. Here the CDR3 reads CASSLVPAGGYEQYF. The CDR3 region has the DNA TGTGCCAGCAGCTTAGTCCCGGCGGGGGGCTACGAGCAGTACTTC.

This chain links TRBV1 with TRBJ2-7; the table's D call, TRBD1, has no DNA check behind it. TRBV1 constitutes a pseudogene. The CDR3 totals 13 residues. The CDR3 nucleotides read TGCACCAGCCTGAATACAGGGGCCCACGAGCAGTACTTC. As protein: CTSLNTGAHEQYF.

This CDR3 is CASSLLPSREVFF. The CDR3 nucleotides are TGTGCCAGCAGCTTACTTCCCTCCAGAGAGGTGTTTTTT. V gene TRBV13 combines with J gene TRBJ1-4, with D unresolved. There are 13 residues in the CDR3. The V end lost 2 bases, the J end lost 15 bases, and 16 bases lay between the germline ends. Germline V gene sequence: CDR1 PRHDT, CDR2 FYEKMQ (reference sequence). The complete variable domain, with remaining parts taken from reference TRBV13 and TRBJ1-4, reads AAGVIQSPRHLIKEKRETATLKCYPIPRHDTVYWYQQGPGQDPQFLISFYEKMQSDKGSIPDRFSAQQFSDYHSELNMSSLELGDSALYFCASSLLPSREVFFGSGTQLSVL.

This chain joins TRBV6-1 and TRBJ1-2, with 8 bases identical to TRBD1. The germline V gene has CDR1 MNHNS and CDR2 SASEGT. There are 14 residues in the CDR3. The J segment lost 6 bases and the V segment lost 3 bases, leaving 6 bases of the junction unmatched. The chain's CDR3 is CASSDSGGRNGYTF. CDR3 DNA sequence: TGTGCCAGCAGTGACTCAGGGGGCCGCAATGGCTACACCTTC.